These 19 T cell receptor beta chains share one sample of origin, sequenced in a study of a mutant IDH1 vaccine in newly diagnosed glioma. Time point here: week 5, during vaccination. With topical imiquimod, each dose of the vaccine consisted of 300 ug of mutant IDH1 20-mer peptide. Sequencing used immunoSEQ multiplex PCR; TCRdb keeps in-frame clones, though not all of them. The table lists 60,000 or so clones, about 86% of them singletons. Antigen specificity for these receptors is unknown. The sequenced sample was PBMCs, obtained from a glioma patient whose treatment included an IDH1 peptide vaccine. The source of these receptors is a woman aged 45-65 years with glioma.

J is TRBJ1-2 and V is TRBV25-1; possible D gene TRBD1, 5 bases. The germline V gene has CDR1 MGHDK and CDR2 SYGVNS. Trimming pared 4 bases from V and 5 bases from J, leaving 11 bases between. The CDR3 contains 13 residues. CDR3 loop: CASSGGYEYGYTF. The DNA for the CDR3 is TGTGCCAGCAGTGGGGGGTATGAGTATGGCTACACCTTC.

The chain recombines TRBV19 with TRBJ1-2; 7 nucleotides align to TRBD1. The CDR3 runs 13 residues. Trimming cost V 6 bases and J 6 bases; bases outside gene matches: 7. The V gene's germline CDR1 is LNHDA and CDR2 SQIVND (reference sequence). This chain's CDR3 is CASSIITGDGYTF. CDR3 coding DNA: TGTGCCAGTAGCATCATCACAGGGGATGGCTACACCTTC.

The rearrangement uses TRBV6-5 and TRBJ1-1, with TRBD1 matching over 7 bases. Germline CDR1 MNHEY, CDR2 SVGAGI. V lost 0 bases, J lost 2 bases, and 3 bases stayed unmatched. The CDR3 is 15 residues long. Here the CDR3 DNA reads TGTGCCAGCAGTTACTCGGCAGGGGGAAACACTGAAGCTTTCTTT. Its translation: CASSYSAGGNTEAFF.

This sequence joins TRBV6-4 and TRBJ2-1, with TRBD2 matching 7 bases. Germline V gene sequence: CDR1 MRHNA, CDR2 SNTAGT. CDR3 length: 17 amino acids. The V gene end was trimmed by 4 bases and the J gene end by 8 bases; junction bases not matched to a gene: 17. CDR3 nucleotide sequence: TGTGCCAGCAGTGGTGTCTTCGGGGGGTCGAACTTAGATGAGCAGTTCTTC. Amino acids: CASSGVFGGSNLDEQFF.

This rearrangement joins TRBV7-2 to TRBJ2-6, with a possible D match to TRBD2 (6 bases). Deletions cut 5 bases from V and 1 base from J, with 21 bases between. The length of the CDR3 is 19 residues. The germline gives CDR1 SGHTA, CDR2 FQGNSA. CDR3 DNA sequence: TGTGCCAGCAGCCGGGGGATGGGGGGATGGGTATCTGGGGCCAACGTCCTGACTTTC. Its translation is CASSRGMGGWVSGANVLTF.

The chain combines TRBV6-5 with TRBJ2-5; the match to TRBD1 covers 9 bases. Trimming cost V 5 bases and J 13 bases; bases outside gene matches: 11. The CDR3 extends over 13 amino acids. Germline V CDR1 and CDR2: MNHEY, SVGAGI. The CDR3 DNA is TGTGCCAGCAGTCCCGCCCTCGGACAGGGGATGTACTTC. It yields the protein CASSPALGQGMYF.

The CDR3 sequence is CASSRTEYEQYF. The CDR3 DNA reads as TGTGCCAGCAGTAGGACAGAGTACGAGCAGTACTTC. The V call is TRBV27, the J call TRBJ2-7; a weak D match, TRBD1 (6 bases). CDR3 size: 12 residues. CDR1 MNHEY and CDR2 SMNVEV come from the germline V gene (reference sequence). V lost 5 bases and J 4 bases, leaving 9 bases between the germline ends.

This clone was recorded only once. DNA of the CDR3: TGTGCCAGCTTGGGGGGAAAAGCTTTCTTT. Its translation is CASLGGKAFF. The J gene is TRBJ1-1, the V gene TRBV5-5; the D gene is possibly TRBD1 (5 bases). This CDR3 is built from 10 residues. Germline values: CDR1 SGHKS, CDR2 YYEKEE (reference sequence). V shed 7 bases and J shed 9 bases, with 10 bases lying between them.

The rearrangement joins TRBV7-8 to TRBJ1-4; a possible D gene is TRBD1 (6 bases). The V gene's germline CDR1 is SGHVS and CDR2 FQNEAQ. V was cut by 4 bases and J by 1 base, with 13 bases left in between. The CDR3 runs 16 residues. In DNA form, the CDR3 reads TGTGCCAGCAGCTCGTGGGGGCTGCAAACTAATGAAAAACTGTTTTTT. Residues: CASSSWGLQTNEKLFF. Variable domain in full (rest from reference TRBV7-8 and TRBJ1-4): GAGVSQSPRYKVAKRGQDVALRCDPISGHVSLFWYQQALGQGPEFLTYFQNEAQLDKSGLPSDRFFAERPEGSVSTLKIQRTQQEDSAVYLCASSSWGLQTNEKLFFGSGTQLSVL.

The chain couples TRBV5-1 to TRBJ1-1; perhaps TRBD1 as D (5 bases). The V gene's germline CDR1 is SGHRS and CDR2 YFSETQ. The CDR3 contains 14 residues. Trimming cost V 4 bases and J 4 bases, with 14 bases left between them. The DNA for the CDR3 is TGCGCCAGCAGCATGAGCCGGGGGGGCACTGAAGCTTTCTTT. This gives the protein CASSMSRGGTEAFF.

The rearrangement uses TRBV5-4 and TRBJ1-1; D remains unclear. V was trimmed by 4 bases and J by 7 bases, leaving 17 bases between them. Per the germline V gene, CDR1 is SGHNT and CDR2 is YYREEE (reference sequence). The CDR3 consists of 14 residues. The CDR3 region has the DNA TGTGCCAGCAGCCCGTATGGACGGGAATTTGAAGCTTTCTTT. It encodes CASSPYGREFEAFF.

Written as DNA, the CDR3 is TGTGCCAGTAGTAAGCGAAGCGTGCCCCAGCATTTT. It codes for CASSKRSVPQHF. This rearrangement joins TRBV19 to TRBJ1-5, with unresolved D. Trimming removed 4 bases from V and 9 bases from J, with 10 bases in between. Germline V CDR1 and CDR2: LNHDA, SQIVND (reference sequence). The length of the CDR3 is 12 residues.

The chain has TRBV28 and TRBJ2-7; TRBD1 agrees at 8 bases. The V segment lost 5 bases and the J segment 3 bases; nucleotides outside the gene matches: 18. The CDR3 extends over 18 amino acids. Per germline, CDR1 MDHEN and CDR2 SYDVKM. CDR3 in amino acids: CASSPPSGGVGAFYEQYF. CDR3 in DNA: TGTGCCAGCAGTCCCCCGTCAGGGGGCGTAGGGGCATTCTACGAGCAGTACTTC.

The rearrangement uses TRBV2 and TRBJ2-2; D is unresolved. Germline lookup yields CDR1 SNHLY and CDR2 FYNNEI. The V gene lost 8 bases and the J gene lost 6 bases, with 10 bases spanning the gap. There are 12 residues in the CDR3. The CDR3 DNA reads as TGTGCCAGCCGGATGTTTGCCGGGGAGCTGTTTTTT. It specifies CASRMFAGELFF. The variable domain in full, completed from reference TRBV2 and TRBJ2-2, reads EPEVTQTPSHQVTQMGQEVILRCVPISNHLYFYWYRQILGQKVEFLVSFYNNEISEKSEIFDDQFSVERPDGSNFTLKIRSTKLEDSAMYFCASRMFAGELFFGEGSRLTVL.

The chain recombines TRBV30 with TRBJ1-1; no definite D call. Trimming stripped 4 bases from V and 1 base from J, with 19 bases between. The CDR3 length is 16 residues. Germline V CDR1 and CDR2: GTSNPN, SVGIG (reference sequence). The CDR3 sequence: CAWTGAIRGRNTEAFF. CDR3 sequence (DNA): TGTGCCTGGACGGGAGCCATTAGAGGCAGGAACACTGAAGCTTTCTTT.

The table lists this clone with a few counts. The chain employs TRBV29-1 and TRBJ1-1; no definite D call. V shed 7 bases and J shed 5 bases, with 14 bases lying between them. This CDR3 is built from 12 residues. Germline lookup yields CDR1 SQVTM and CDR2 ANQGSEA. CDR3 residues: CSGGYAETEAFF. For the CDR3, the DNA is TGCAGCGGCGGCTACGCGGAGACTGAAGCTTTCTTT.

The rearrangement joins TRBV11-2 to TRBJ1-2; 8 bases agree with TRBD1. Trimming took 1 base from V and 3 from J; bases not matched to a gene: 10. This CDR3 contains 17 residues. Germline V gene sequence: CDR1 SGHAT, CDR2 FQNNGV. The chain's CDR3 is CASSLVAGQGPHYGYTF. For the CDR3, the DNA is TGTGCCAGCAGCTTAGTAGCCGGACAGGGACCCCACTATGGCTACACCTTC.

The CDR3 region is CASSQGIDQPQHF. Here the CDR3 DNA reads TGTGCCAGCTCACAGGGAATTGATCAGCCCCAGCATTTT. This chain connects TRBV18 to TRBJ1-5; D gene uncertain. Trimming cost V 4 bases and J 5 bases, with 9 bases left between them. Germline V gives CDR1 KGHSH, CDR2 LQKENI. The CDR3 sequence is 13 residues long.

The chain couples TRBV2 to TRBJ1-2; D is unresolved. CDR1 is SNHLY and CDR2 is FYNNEI in the germline V gene. This CDR3 contains 14 residues. The V gene lost 4 bases and the J gene lost 3 bases, with 12 bases spanning the gap. Here the CDR3 reads CASSATVDYYGYTF. In DNA form, the CDR3 reads TGTGCCAGCAGTGCCACAGTTGATTACTATGGCTACACCTTC.